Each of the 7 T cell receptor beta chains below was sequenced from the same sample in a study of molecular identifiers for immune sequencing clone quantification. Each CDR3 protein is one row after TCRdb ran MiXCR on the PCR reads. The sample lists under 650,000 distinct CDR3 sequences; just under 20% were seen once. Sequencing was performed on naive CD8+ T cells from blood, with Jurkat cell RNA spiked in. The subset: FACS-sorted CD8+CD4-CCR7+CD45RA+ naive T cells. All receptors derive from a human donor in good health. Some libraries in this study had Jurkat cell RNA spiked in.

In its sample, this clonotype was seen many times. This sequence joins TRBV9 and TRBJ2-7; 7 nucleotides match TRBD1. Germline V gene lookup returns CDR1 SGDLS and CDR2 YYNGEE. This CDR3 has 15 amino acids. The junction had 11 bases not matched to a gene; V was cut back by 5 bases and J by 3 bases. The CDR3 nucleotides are TGTGCCAGCAGTACCTCAGGGGGTAGGGTCTACGAGCAGTACTTC. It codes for CASSTSGGRVYEQYF.

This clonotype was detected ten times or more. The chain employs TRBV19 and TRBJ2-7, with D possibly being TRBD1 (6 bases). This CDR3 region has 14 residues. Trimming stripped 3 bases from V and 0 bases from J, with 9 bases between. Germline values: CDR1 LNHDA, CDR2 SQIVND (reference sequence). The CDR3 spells CASSITGNSYEQYF. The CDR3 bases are TGTGCCAGTAGTATCACAGGGAACTCCTACGAGCAGTACTTC.

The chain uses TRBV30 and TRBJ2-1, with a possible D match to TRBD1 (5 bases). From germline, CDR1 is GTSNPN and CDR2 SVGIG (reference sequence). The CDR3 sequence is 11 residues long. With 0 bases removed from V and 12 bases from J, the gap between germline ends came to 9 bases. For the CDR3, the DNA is TGTGCCTGGAGTGTCGGACATGTGCAGTTCTTC. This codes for CAWSVGHVQFF.

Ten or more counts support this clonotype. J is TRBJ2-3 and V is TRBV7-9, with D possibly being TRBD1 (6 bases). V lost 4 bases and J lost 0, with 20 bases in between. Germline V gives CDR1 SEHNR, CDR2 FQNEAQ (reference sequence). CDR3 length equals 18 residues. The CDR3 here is CASSSLVLQGTSTDTQYF. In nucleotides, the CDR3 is TGTGCCAGCAGCTCGTTGGTCTTACAGGGAACTAGCACAGATACGCAGTATTTT.

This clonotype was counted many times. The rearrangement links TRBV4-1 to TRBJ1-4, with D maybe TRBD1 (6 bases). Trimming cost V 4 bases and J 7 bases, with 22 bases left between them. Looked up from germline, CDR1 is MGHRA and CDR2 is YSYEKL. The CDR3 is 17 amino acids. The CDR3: CASSPEGQWGLVEKLFF. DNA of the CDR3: TGCGCCAGCAGCCCCGAAGGACAGTGGGGGTTGGTTGAAAAACTGTTTTTT.

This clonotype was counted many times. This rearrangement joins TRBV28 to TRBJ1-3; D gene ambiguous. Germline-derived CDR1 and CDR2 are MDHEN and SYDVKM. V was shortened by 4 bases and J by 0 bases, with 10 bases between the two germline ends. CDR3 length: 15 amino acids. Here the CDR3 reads CASSSDGGSGNTIYF. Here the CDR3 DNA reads TGTGCCAGCAGTTCCGACGGAGGCTCTGGAAACACCATATATTTT.

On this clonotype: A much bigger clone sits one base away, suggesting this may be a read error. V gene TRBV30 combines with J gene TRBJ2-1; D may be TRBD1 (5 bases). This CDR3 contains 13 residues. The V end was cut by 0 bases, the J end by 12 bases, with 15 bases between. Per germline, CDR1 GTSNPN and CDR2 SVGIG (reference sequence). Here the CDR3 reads CAWSVLGPGGQFF. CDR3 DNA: TGTGCCTGGAGTGTACTGGGGCCTGGTGGGCAGTTCTTC.